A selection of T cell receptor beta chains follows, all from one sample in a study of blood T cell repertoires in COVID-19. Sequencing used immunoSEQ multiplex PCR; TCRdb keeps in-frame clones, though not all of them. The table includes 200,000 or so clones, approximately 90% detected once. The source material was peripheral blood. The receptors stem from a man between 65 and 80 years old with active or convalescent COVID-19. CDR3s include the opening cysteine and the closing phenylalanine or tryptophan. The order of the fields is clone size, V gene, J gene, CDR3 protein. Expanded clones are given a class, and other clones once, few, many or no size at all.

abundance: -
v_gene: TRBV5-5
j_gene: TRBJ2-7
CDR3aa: CASSLHVSGGNYEQYF

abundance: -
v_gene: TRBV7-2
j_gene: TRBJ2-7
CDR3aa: CASSLVRGTYEQYF

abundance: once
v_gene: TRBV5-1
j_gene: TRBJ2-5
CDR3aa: CASHLIGTSGETQYF

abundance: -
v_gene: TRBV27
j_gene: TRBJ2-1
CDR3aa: CASSLFGGIRTEEQFF

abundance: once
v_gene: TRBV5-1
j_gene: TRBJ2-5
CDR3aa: CASSLDGLQETQYF

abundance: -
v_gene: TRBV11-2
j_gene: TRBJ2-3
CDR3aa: CASSLAGGQATQYF

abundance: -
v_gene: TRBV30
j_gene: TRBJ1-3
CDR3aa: CAWSRSGGAPGNTIYF

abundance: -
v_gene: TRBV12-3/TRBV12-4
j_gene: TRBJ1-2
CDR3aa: CASRSTGSYGYTF

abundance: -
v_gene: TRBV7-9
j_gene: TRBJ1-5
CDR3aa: CASSLLGDGQPQHF

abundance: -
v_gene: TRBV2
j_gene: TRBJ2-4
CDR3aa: CASRQDLAKNIQYF

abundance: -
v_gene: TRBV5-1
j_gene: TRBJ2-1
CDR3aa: CASSLAGGGSYNEQFF

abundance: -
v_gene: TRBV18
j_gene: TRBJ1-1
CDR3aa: CASSPGGSEAFF

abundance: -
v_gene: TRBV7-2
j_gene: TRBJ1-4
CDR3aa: CASSLGGGADEKLFF

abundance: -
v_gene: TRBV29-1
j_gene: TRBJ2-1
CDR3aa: CSVVTGGAGGEQFF

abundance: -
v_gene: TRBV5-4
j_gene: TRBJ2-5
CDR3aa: CASSPNGEETQYF

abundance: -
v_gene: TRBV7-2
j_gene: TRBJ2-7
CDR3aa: CASSLRLVPYEQYF

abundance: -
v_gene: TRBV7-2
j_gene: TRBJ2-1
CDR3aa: CASSPYSGYSYNEQFF

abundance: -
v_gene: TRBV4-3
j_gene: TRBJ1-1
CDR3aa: CASSQVGGLNTEAFF

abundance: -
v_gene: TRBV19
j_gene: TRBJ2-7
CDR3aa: CASSISRDRVAAEQYF

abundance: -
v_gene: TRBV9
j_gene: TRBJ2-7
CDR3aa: CASSSRTGSAEQYF

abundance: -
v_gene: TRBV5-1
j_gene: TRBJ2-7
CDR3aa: CASSSGQGTPAINEQYF

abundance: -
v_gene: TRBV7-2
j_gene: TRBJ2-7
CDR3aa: CASSLALSGGPYEQYF

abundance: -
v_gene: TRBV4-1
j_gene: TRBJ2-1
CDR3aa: CASSQQLANEQFF

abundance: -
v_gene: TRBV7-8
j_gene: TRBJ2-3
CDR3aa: CASRPGGGTDTQYF

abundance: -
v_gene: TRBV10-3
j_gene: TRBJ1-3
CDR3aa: CAISESGAATVSSGNTIYF

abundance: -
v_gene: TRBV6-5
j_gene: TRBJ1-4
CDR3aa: CASSLRTGVGEKLFF

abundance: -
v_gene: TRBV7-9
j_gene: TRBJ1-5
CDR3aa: CASSLWTGYGGNQPQHF

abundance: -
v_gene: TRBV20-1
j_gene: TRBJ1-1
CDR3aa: CSASPGVGEAFF

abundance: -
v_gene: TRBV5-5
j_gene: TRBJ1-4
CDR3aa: CASSLVVGEAEKLFF

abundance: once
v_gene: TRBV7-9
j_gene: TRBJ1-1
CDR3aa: CASSFAGGAGTEAFF

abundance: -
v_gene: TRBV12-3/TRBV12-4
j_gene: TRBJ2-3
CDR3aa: CASSLSADTQYF

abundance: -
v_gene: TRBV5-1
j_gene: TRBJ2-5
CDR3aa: CASSSSLETQYF

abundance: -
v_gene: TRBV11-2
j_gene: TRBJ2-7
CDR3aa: CASSGSGLPEGEQYF

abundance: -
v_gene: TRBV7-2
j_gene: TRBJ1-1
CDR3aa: CASSSGQGTEAFF

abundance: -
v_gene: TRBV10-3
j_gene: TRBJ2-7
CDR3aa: CAISESERTFSYEQYF

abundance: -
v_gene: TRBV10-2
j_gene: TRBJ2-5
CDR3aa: CASSDPGQRIQETQYF

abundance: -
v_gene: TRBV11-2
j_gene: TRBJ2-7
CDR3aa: CASSNNYEQYF

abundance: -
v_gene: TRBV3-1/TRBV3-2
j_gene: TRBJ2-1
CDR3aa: CASSPRFSGAPAEQFF

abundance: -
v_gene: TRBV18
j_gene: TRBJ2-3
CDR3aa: CASSPRTGSDTQYF

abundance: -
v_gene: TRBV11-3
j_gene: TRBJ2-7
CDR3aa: CASQGTVGRYEQYF

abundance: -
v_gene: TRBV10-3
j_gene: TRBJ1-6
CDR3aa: CAISEGRGESPLHF

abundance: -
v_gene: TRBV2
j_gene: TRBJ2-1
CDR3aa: CASRIGGEYNEQFF

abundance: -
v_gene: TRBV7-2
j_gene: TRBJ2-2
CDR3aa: CASSLAISGGTGELFF

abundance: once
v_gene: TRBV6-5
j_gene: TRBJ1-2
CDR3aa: CASSIGTGGGYTF

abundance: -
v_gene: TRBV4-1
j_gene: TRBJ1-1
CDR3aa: CASSQAGINTEAFF

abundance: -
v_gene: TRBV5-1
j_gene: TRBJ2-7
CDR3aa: CASSPAGQTRVGEQYF

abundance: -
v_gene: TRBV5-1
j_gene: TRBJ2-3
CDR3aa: CASSLAQGPTDTQYF

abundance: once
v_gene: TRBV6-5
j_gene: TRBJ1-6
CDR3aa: CASRDSSYNSPLHF

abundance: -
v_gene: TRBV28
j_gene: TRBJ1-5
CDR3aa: CASSPSRQPQHF